One sample yielded the 2 T cell receptor beta chains listed below, sequenced in a study of blood T cell repertoires in COVID-19. The repertoire was sequenced with immunoSEQ multiplex PCR; TCRdb's copy has only in-frame clones and lacks some. Among more than 400,000 clones listed, roughly nine tenths were seen once. The source material was PBMCs or T cells enriched from blood (not recorded which). These receptors all stem from a woman aged 18-35 years who had recovered from COVID-19.

This clone was found a few times. V gene TRBV19 combines with J gene TRBJ1-4, with a weak D call TRBD1 (6 bases). CDR3 length equals 19 residues. Germline CDR1 reads LNHDA; CDR2 reads SQIVND (reference sequence). V lost 2 bases, J lost 8 bases, and 27 bases lay in between. As DNA, the CDR3 is TGTGCCAGTAGTATACTCGCCAGGGGAGGGCCTCCGGAGGAAGAAAAACTGTTTTTT. Encoded protein: CASSILARGGPPEEEKLFF. Full variable domain (outside the CDR3, taken from reference TRBV19 and TRBJ1-4): DGGITQSPKYLFRKEGQNVTLSCEQNLNHDAMYWYRQDPGQGLRLIYYSQIVNDFQKGDIAEGYSVSREKKESFPLTVTSAQKNPTAFYLCASSILARGGPPEEEKLFFGSGTQLSVL.

The genes are TRBV18 and TRBJ2-5; D is undetermined. Germline V gene data show CDR1 as KGHSH and CDR2 as LQKENI. The V gene lost 3 bases and the J gene lost 0 bases, with 11 bases spanning the gap. The CDR3 is 15 amino acids. In DNA form, the CDR3 reads TGTGCCAGCTCACCTTTATCCGGTCACCAAGAGACCCAGTACTTC. Its translation: CASSPLSGHQETQYF.